The 21 T cell receptor beta chains below come from one sample, sequenced in a study of T cells in Graves' hyperthyroidism and ophthalmopathy. Template material for amplifying TCR beta CDR3 regions consisted of RNA transcripts. With the HTBI primer set, the TCR CDR3 went through a first round of RT-PCR. MiXCR, applied by TCRdb to the multiplex PCR reads, yields one record per CDR3 protein. The table includes about half a million distinct CDR3 sequences, 15% to 20% detected once. Material: blood. The receptors shown here come from a woman younger than 45 with Graves' ophthalmopathy.

The sample holds one count of this clonotype. The rearrangement joins TRBV12-3 or TRBV12-4 to TRBJ2-2; D not certain. V lost 2 bases and J 10 bases, leaving 8 bases between the germline ends. The CDR3 sequence is 12 residues long. For the CDR3, the DNA is TGTGCCAGCAGTTTAATCGGCGAGGAGCTGTTTTTT. Protein sequence: CASSLIGEELFF.

This chain uses TRBV19 with TRBJ1-1; no clear D. V was trimmed by 10 bases and J by 5 bases, leaving 14 bases between them. Germline V gives CDR1 LNHDA, CDR2 SQIVND (reference sequence). The CDR3 loop spans 12 amino acids. The DNA of the CDR3 is TGTGCCACCCTCAAGGCGGCGACTGAAGCTTTCTTT. Residues: CATLKAATEAFF.

This clonotype has ten or more counts. The V and J genes are TRBV13 and TRBJ2-4, with 9 bases fitting TRBD1. V lost 5 bases and J lost 7; bases outside the gene matches: 6. Germline lookup yields CDR1 PRHDT and CDR2 FYEKMQ (reference sequence). The CDR3 totals 14 residues. The CDR3 DNA reads as TGTGCCAGCAGCCCGGGACAGGGTCAGAACATTCAGTACTTC. Translated: CASSPGQGQNIQYF.

The rearrangement uses TRBV24-1 and TRBJ2-1, with D uncertain. This CDR3 is built from 13 residues. The V gene's germline CDR1 is KGHDR and CDR2 SFDVKD. The germline V and J ends were trimmed by 1 base and 12 bases, with 12 bases remaining between them. DNA of the CDR3: TGTGCCACCAGTGATTTACATACGAGTGGGCAGTTCTTC. This codes for CATSDLHTSGQFF.

Note on this clonotype: Relative to the germline gene, one junction end is altered; a read error may explain this. The chain combines TRBV7-8 with TRBJ2-5; D perhaps matches TRBD1 (5 bases). The CDR3 consists of 16 residues. Germline values: CDR1 SGHVS, CDR2 FQNEAQ. The CDR3 DNA follows: TGTACCAGCAGCGATTTGGGTGGGGCAGGACAAGAGACCCAGTACTTC. Protein product: CTSSDLGGAGQETQYF.

In its sample, this clonotype was seen many times. The chain uses TRBV7-9 and TRBJ2-4, with TRBD1 identical over 9 bases. This CDR3 has 13 amino acids. The V segment lost 6 bases and the J segment 9 bases; nucleotides outside the gene matches: 6. The germline gives CDR1 SEHNR, CDR2 FQNEAQ (reference sequence). CDR3 DNA: TGTGCCAGCAGAAAACCGACAGGGGGCATTCAGTACTTC. This gives the protein CASRKPTGGIQYF.

This clonotype was observed a few times. The chain carries TRBV7-2 and TRBJ2-7, with a weak D call TRBD2 (6 bases). The CDR3 extends over 15 amino acids. With 2 bases removed from V and 5 bases from J, the gap between germline ends came to 16 bases. Germline loops: CDR1 SGHTA, CDR2 FQGNSA. The CDR3 spells CASSLIVDGGDEQYF. The CDR3 bases are TGTGCCAGCAGCTTAATCGTAGACGGCGGGGACGAGCAGTACTTC.

This clonotype was found many times. V and J are TRBV28 and TRBJ2-3, with TRBD2 matching over 13 bases. This CDR3 is built from 16 residues. Trimming cost V 7 bases and J 5 bases; bases outside gene matches: 9. Germline V gene data show CDR1 as MDHEN and CDR2 as SYDVKM. CDR3 coding DNA: TGTGCCAGCATAGGACTAGCGGGAGATTCGGGAGATACGCAGTATTTT. Translating gives CASIGLAGDSGDTQYF.

There are many counts of this clonotype. The rearrangement uses TRBV18 and TRBJ2-4; no clear D gene. This CDR3 has 14 amino acids. CDR1 is KGHSH and CDR2 is LQKENI in the germline V gene. V lost 3 bases to trimming and J lost 1 base, with 7 bases between them. The CDR3 DNA follows: TGTGCCAGCTCACCGATGGGGGCCAAAAACATTCAGTACTTC. The encoded protein is CASSPMGAKNIQYF. The full variable domain, with the rest looked up from reference TRBV18 and TRBJ2-4, is NAGVMQNPRHLVRRRGQEARLRCSPMKGHSHVYWYRQLPEEGLKFMVYLQKENIIDESGMPKERFSAEFPKEGPSILRIQQVVRGDSAAYFCASSPMGAKNIQYFGAGTRLSVL.

This clonotype was detected a few times. The rearrangement joins TRBV9 to TRBJ2-1; D unclear. CDR3 length equals 13 residues. V was clipped by 0 bases and J by 8 bases, with 9 bases between them. Germline CDR1 SGDLS, CDR2 YYNGEE. In nucleotides, the CDR3 is TGTGCCAGCAGCGTAGGGGGTATGGATGAGCAGTTCTTC. Encoded protein: CASSVGGMDEQFF. Using reference TRBV9 and TRBJ2-1 for the parts outside the CDR3, the full variable domain is DSGVTQTPKHLITATGQRVTLRCSPRSGDLSVYWYQQSLDQGLQFLIQYYNGEERAKGNILERFSAQQFPDLHSELNLSSLELGDSALYFCASSVGGMDEQFFGPGTRLTVL.

This clonotype came up many times. The rearrangement joins TRBV3-1 to TRBJ1-1; perhaps TRBD1 as D (5 bases). V lost 1 base to trimming and J lost 4 bases, with 19 bases between them. This CDR3 has 17 residues. Germline V CDR1 and CDR2: LGHDT, YNNKEL (reference sequence). The CDR3 DNA reads TGTGCCAGCAGCCAAGGCGTAAGCTTGAAGGGGCCCACTGAAGCTTTCTTT. Its protein is CASSQGVSLKGPTEAFF.

This clonotype has ten or more counts. V is TRBV5-8 and J is TRBJ2-1; TRBD2 is a possible D gene (5 bases). CDR1 is SGHTS and CDR2 is YDEGEE in the germline V gene. The CDR3 has 14 amino acids. V was pared by 2 bases and J by 8 bases, with 14 bases between. CDR3 nucleotides: TGTGCCAGCAGCTTCGAGGGCCCGGTCCATGAGCAGTTCTTC. Residues: CASSFEGPVHEQFF.

Details on this clonotype: Germline and junction disagree at one end, which may indicate a read error. The rearrangement uses TRBV3-1 and TRBJ1-1; D is possibly TRBD1 (5 bases). Germline assignment: CDR1 LGHDT and CDR2 YNNKEL (reference sequence). This CDR3 is 14 amino acids long. The CDR3 loop reads CANSQRGELPRAFF. CDR3 coding DNA: TGTGCCAACAGCCAACGGGGGGAATTACCCAGGGCTTTCTTT.

The V call is TRBV6-5, the J call TRBJ1-3; tentatively, D is TRBD1 (5 bases). The CDR3 covers 15 residues. Trimming stripped 4 bases from V and 0 bases from J, with 10 bases between. From germline, CDR1 is MNHEY and CDR2 SVGAGI. The chain's CDR3 is CASSSNRFSGNTIYF. DNA of the CDR3: TGTGCCAGCAGTTCCAACAGGTTCTCTGGAAACACCATATATTTT.

This rearrangement joins TRBV6-1 to TRBJ1-1, with TRBD1 identical over 8 bases. This CDR3 spans 12 amino acids. V was clipped by 6 bases and J by 7 bases; unmatched bases: 4. In germline, CDR1 is MNHNS, CDR2 SASEGT. In DNA, the CDR3 is TGTGCCAGCAGCGACGACAGGGGTGAAGCTTTCTTT. This sequence encodes CASSDDRGEAFF.

In this sample, this clonotype turned up many times. Here the CDR3 reads CASRGGSSYNEKLFF. The CDR3 DNA reads as TGTGCCAGCAGAGGGGGGTCGAGTTATAATGAAAAACTGTTTTTT. V is TRBV28 and J is TRBJ1-4, with TRBD1 as a possible D gene (6 bases). Trimming pared 6 bases from V and 4 bases from J, leaving 15 bases between. This CDR3 spans 15 amino acids. The germline gives CDR1 MDHEN, CDR2 SYDVKM. Full variable domain (rest looked up from reference TRBV28 and TRBJ1-4): DVKVTQSSRYLVKRTGEKVFLECVQDMDHENMFWYRQDPGLGLRLIYFSYDVKMKEKGDIPEGYSVSREKKERFSLILESASTNQTSMYLCASRGGSSYNEKLFFGSGTQLSVL.

Only a few counts were recorded for this clonotype. The J gene is TRBJ1-2, the V gene TRBV15, with unresolved D. Trimming took 1 base from V and 4 from J, leaving 16 bases between them. CDR1 is LNHNV and CDR2 is YYDKDF in the germline V gene (reference sequence). The CDR3 sequence is 16 residues long. The DNA for the CDR3 is TGTGCCACCAGCAGAGCCCCGGACGGGGTGGGCTATGGCTACACCTTC. It encodes CATSRAPDGVGYGYTF.

This clonotype showed up many times. The chain is built from TRBV28 and TRBJ1-6, with D possibly matching TRBD1 (6 bases). V gave up 3 bases and J gave up 5 bases, with 14 bases separating them. CDR1 and CDR2 from the germline V gene are MDHEN and SYDVKM. This CDR3 comprises 16 residues. DNA for the CDR3: TGTGCCAGCAGTTTCCAAGGACAGAGTCATAATTCACCCCTCCACTTT. Translated: CASSFQGQSHNSPLHF.

In its sample, this clonotype was seen many times. The rearrangement links TRBV18 to TRBJ1-5, with 7 bases that match TRBD1. CDR3 length: 15 amino acids. The V gene end was trimmed by 4 bases and the J gene end by 5 bases; junction bases not matched to a gene: 8. From germline, CDR1 is KGHSH and CDR2 LQKENI. This chain's CDR3 is CASSLLQGPDQPQHF. CDR3 DNA: TGTGCCAGCTCACTCCTACAGGGGCCCGATCAGCCCCAGCATTTT. Drawing the rest from reference TRBV18 and TRBJ1-5, the complete variable domain is NAGVMQNPRHLVRRRGQEARLRCSPMKGHSHVYWYRQLPEEGLKFMVYLQKENIIDESGMPKERFSAEFPKEGPSILRIQQVVRGDSAAYFCASSLLQGPDQPQHFGDGTRLSIL.

This clonotype occurred many times. The chain carries TRBV20-1 and TRBJ2-1, with D hard to call. V was cut by 5 bases and J by 7 bases, with 15 bases left in between. Looked up from germline, CDR1 is DFQATT and CDR2 is SNEGSKA (reference sequence). This CDR3 has 13 residues. CDR3 coding DNA: TGCAGTGCTTGGGCTAACGGGCCTAATGAGCAGTTCTTC. It yields the protein CSAWANGPNEQFF.

As for this clonotype: It may be a read error: a sequence one base away is much more abundant. This chain links TRBV6-1 with TRBJ2-1; 11 bases align to TRBD2. CDR3 length: 15 residues. The germline V gene has CDR1 MNHNS and CDR2 SASEGT. CDR3 loop: CASIGTSGSCNEQFF. The CDR3 DNA follows: TGTGCCAGCATAGGGACTAGCGGTTCCTGCAATGAGCAGTTCTTC.